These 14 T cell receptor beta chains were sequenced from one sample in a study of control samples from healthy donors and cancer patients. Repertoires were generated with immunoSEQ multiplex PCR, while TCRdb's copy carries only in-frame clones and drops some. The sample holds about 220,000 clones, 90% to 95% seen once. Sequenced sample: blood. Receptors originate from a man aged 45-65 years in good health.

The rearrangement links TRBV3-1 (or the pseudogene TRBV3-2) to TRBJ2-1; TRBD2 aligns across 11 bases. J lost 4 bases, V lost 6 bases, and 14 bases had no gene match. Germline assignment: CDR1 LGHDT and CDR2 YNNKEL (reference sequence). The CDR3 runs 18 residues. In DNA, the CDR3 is TGTGCCAGCAGTCCCCGAGCTAGCGGGGGGTCTACGTACAATGAGCAGTTCTTC. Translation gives CASSPRASGGSTYNEQFF.

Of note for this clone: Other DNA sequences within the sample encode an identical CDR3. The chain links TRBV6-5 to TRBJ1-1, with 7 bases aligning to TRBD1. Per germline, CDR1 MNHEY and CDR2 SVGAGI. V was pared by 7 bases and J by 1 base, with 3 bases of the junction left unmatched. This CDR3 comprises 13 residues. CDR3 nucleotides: TGTGCCAGCACCGGACAGGAGAACACTGAAGCTTTCTTT. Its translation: CASTGQENTEAFF.

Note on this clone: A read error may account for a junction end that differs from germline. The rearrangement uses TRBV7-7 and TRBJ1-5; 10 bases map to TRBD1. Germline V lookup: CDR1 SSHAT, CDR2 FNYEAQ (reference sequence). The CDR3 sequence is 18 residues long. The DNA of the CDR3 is TGTGCTAGCAGCCGCCGGGACAGGGGCGATCATAGCAATCAGCCCCAGCATTTT. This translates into CASSRRDRGDHSNQPQHF.

The CDR3 bases are TGTGCCAGCAGTTTTCGTAGCGAGCAGTACGTC. It yields the protein CASSFRSEQYV. The genes are TRBV28 and TRBJ2-7; D call uncertain. The CDR3 is 11 residues long. V lost 3 bases, J lost 6 bases, and 6 bases lay in between. The germline gives CDR1 MDHEN, CDR2 SYDVKM.

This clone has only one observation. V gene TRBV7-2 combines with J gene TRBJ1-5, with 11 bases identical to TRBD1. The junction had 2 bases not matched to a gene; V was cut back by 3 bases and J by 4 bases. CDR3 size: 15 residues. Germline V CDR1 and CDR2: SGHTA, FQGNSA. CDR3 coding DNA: TGTGCCAGCAGCTTGGGGACAGGGGGGAATCAGCCCCAGCATTTT. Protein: CASSLGTGGNQPQHF.

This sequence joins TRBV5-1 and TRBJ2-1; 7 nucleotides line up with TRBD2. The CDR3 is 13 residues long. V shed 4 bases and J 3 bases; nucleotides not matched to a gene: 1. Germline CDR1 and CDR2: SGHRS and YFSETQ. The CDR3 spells CASSAGVYNEQFF. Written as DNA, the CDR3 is TGCGCCAGCAGCGCGGGGGTCTACAATGAGCAGTTCTTC.

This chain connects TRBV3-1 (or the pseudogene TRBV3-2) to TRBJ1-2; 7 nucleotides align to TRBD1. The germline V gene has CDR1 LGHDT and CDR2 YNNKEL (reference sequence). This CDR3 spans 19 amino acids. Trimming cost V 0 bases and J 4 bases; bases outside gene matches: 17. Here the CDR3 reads CASSQDVRRGRGISYGYTF. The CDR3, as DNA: TGTGCCAGCAGCCAAGATGTGAGGAGGGGGCGAGGCATTAGCTATGGCTACACCTTC.

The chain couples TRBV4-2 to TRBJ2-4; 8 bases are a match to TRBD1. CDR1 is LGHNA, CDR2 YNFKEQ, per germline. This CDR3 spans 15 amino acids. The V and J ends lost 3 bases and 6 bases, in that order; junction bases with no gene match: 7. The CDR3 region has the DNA TGTGCCAGCAGCCAGACAGGAACAGGGGGAAACATTCAGTACTTC. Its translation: CASSQTGTGGNIQYF.

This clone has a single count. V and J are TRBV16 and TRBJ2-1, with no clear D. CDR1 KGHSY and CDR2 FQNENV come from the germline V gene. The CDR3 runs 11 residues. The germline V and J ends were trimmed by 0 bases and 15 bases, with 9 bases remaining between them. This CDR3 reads CASSQSYEPFF. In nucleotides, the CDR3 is TGTGCCAGCAGCCAATCGTACGAACCGTTCTTC.

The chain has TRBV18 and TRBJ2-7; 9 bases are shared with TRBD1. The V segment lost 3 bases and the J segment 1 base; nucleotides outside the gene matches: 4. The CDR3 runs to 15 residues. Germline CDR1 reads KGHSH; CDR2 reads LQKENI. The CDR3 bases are TGTGCCAGCTCACCCTACAGGGGGCCTTCCTACGAGCAGTACTTC. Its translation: CASSPYRGPSYEQYF.

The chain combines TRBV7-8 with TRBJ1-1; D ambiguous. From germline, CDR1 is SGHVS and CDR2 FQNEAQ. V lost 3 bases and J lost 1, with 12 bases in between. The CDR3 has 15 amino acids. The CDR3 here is CASSFLGGGNTEAFF. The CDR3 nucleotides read TGTGCCAGCAGCTTCCTTGGAGGAGGGAACACTGAAGCTTTCTTT.

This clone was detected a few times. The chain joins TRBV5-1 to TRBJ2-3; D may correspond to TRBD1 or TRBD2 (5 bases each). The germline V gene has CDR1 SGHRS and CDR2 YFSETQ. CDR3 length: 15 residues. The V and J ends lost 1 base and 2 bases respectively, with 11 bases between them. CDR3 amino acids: CASSLSQGATDTQYF. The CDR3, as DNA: TGCGCCAGCAGCTTGAGTCAGGGAGCCACAGATACGCAGTATTTT.

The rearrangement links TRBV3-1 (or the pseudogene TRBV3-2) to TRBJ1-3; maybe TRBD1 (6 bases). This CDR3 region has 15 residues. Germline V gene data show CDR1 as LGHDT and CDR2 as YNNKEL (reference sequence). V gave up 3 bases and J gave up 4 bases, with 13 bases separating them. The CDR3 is CASSQNRVSGNTIYF. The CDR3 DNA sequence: TGTGCCAGCAGCCAGAACAGGGTATCCGGAAACACCATATATTTT.

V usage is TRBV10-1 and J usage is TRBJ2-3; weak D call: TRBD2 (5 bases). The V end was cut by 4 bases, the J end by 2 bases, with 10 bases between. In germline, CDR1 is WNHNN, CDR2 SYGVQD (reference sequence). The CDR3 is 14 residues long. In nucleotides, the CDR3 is TGCGCCAGCAGTGGACAACTAGTCACAGATACGCAGTATTTT. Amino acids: CASSGQLVTDTQYF.